These 24 T cell receptor beta chains were all obtained from the same sample, sequenced in a study of graft-versus-host responses after intestinal transplantation. The antigens for these receptors are not known. The repertoire was sequenced with immunoSEQ multiplex PCR; TCRdb's copy has only in-frame clones and lacks some. The sample lists 85,000 to 100,000 clones, about 90% occurring once. The sample was unstimulated CD8+ T cells sorted from spleen or lymph node cells, taken before transplant. These receptors were taken from a human donor who was the organ donor for an intestinal transplant.

The J gene is TRBJ2-3, the V gene TRBV6-5; D possibly corresponds to TRBD2 (6 bases). The CDR3 has 15 amino acids. Trimming removed 3 bases at V and 0 bases at J, with 10 bases between. Germline V gene sequence: CDR1 MNHEY, CDR2 SVGAGI. This chain's CDR3 is CASSYAGPSTDTQYF. CDR3 nucleotide sequence: TGTGCCAGCAGTTATGCGGGACCTAGCACAGATACGCAGTATTTT.

In this sample, this clone turned up once. The rearrangement joins TRBV18 to TRBJ2-5; TRBD1 might be the D (6 bases). Germline V gene sequence: CDR1 KGHSH, CDR2 LQKENI. The V end lost 6 bases, the J end lost 6 bases, and 20 bases lay between the germline ends. This CDR3 comprises 15 residues. In DNA form, the CDR3 reads TGTGCCAGCTCTAGGATAACAGGGAGCTGGAAGACCCAGTACTTC. It is translated as CASSRITGSWKTQYF.

J is TRBJ2-1 and V is TRBV4-2; 15 bases align to TRBD2. This CDR3 has 16 residues. CDR1 LGHNA and CDR2 YNFKEQ come from the germline V gene. Trimming at V came to 0 bases and at J to 8 bases, leaving 2 bases not matched to a gene. The CDR3 DNA reads TGTGCCAGCAGCCAAGAGCGGACTAGCGGGGGGGATGAGCAGTTCTTC. Translation gives CASSQERTSGGDEQFF.

This clone was seen only a few times. This chain connects TRBV4-1 to TRBJ2-4; D gene uncertain. Germline-derived CDR1 and CDR2 are MGHRA and YSYEKL. The V end was cut by 2 bases, the J end by 0 bases, with 14 bases between. The CDR3 consists of 17 residues. CDR3 in amino acids: CASSQHWATLAKNIQYF. Written as DNA, the CDR3 is TGCGCCAGCAGCCAACATTGGGCTACACTAGCCAAAAACATTCAGTACTTC.

This clone was seen a handful of times. The chain carries TRBV7-9 and TRBJ1-3; D possibly corresponds to TRBD1 (5 bases). This CDR3 is built from 15 residues. Germline assignment: CDR1 SEHNR and CDR2 FQNEAQ (reference sequence). The V end was cut by 0 bases, the J end by 4 bases, with 10 bases between. For the CDR3, the DNA is TGTGCCAGCAGCTTAGCAGGGGCGACGGGAAACACCATATATTTT. It encodes CASSLAGATGNTIYF.

The chain uses TRBV21-1 and TRBJ2-3; the table's D call, TRBD1, has no DNA check behind it. TRBV21-1 is flagged as a pseudogene. This CDR3 has 15 amino acids. CDR3 sequence: CASSKRDRETDTQYF. For the CDR3, the DNA is TGTGCCAGCAGCAAACGGGACAGGGAAACAGATACGCAGTATTTT.

The table lists this clone with a count of one. The rearrangement joins TRBV7-8 to TRBJ2-1; 8 bases map to TRBD2. With V trimmed by 3 bases and J by 2 bases, 9 bases remained unmatched. Germline V CDR1 and CDR2: SGHVS, FQNEAQ. This CDR3 has 17 amino acids. The CDR3 is CASSLSSGSPTYNEQFF. CDR3 in DNA: TGTGCCAGCAGCTTGAGCAGCGGGAGCCCAACCTACAATGAGCAGTTCTTC.

The rearrangement uses TRBV7-9 and TRBJ2-3; no clear D. The germline V and J ends were trimmed by 0 bases and 2 bases, with 12 bases remaining between them. The germline gives CDR1 SEHNR, CDR2 FQNEAQ (reference sequence). The CDR3 extends over 16 amino acids. In DNA form, the CDR3 reads TGTGCCAGCAGCTTAGCTGGCGGAGCTCTCACAGATACGCAGTATTTT. Translation: CASSLAGGALTDTQYF. Combining the CDR3 with reference TRBV7-9 and TRBJ2-3 gives the whole variable domain DTGVSQNPRHKITKRGQNVTFRCDPISEHNRLYWYRQTLGQGPEFLTYFQNEAQLEKSRLLSDRFSAERPKGSFSTLEIQRTEQGDSAMYLCASSLAGGALTDTQYFGPGTRLTVL.

The rearrangement joins TRBV29-1 to TRBJ1-2; 8 nucleotides line up with TRBD1. After removal of 3 bases from V and 6 bases from J, the junction contained 15 bases not matched to a gene. The CDR3 runs 16 residues. Germline lookup yields CDR1 SQVTM and CDR2 ANQGSEA. The CDR3 DNA is TGCAGCGTTGATCTACGGACAGGGAATGGAAGGGATGGCTACACCTTC. As protein: CSVDLRTGNGRDGYTF.

The rearrangement uses TRBV5-1 and TRBJ2-5; tentatively, D is TRBD2 (5 bases). Trimming cost V 0 bases and J 0 bases, with 21 bases left between them. This CDR3 contains 19 residues. The germline gives CDR1 SGHRS, CDR2 YFSETQ. CDR3 in DNA: TGCGCCAGCAGCTTGGGGCCAGCCCTAGCTCTCCCGTACCAAGAGACCCAGTACTTC. Translation gives CASSLGPALALPYQETQYF.

The genes are TRBV6-6 and TRBJ2-5, with TRBD2 identical over 9 bases. The germline gives CDR1 MNHNY, CDR2 SVGAGI (reference sequence). V lost 2 bases to trimming and J lost 5 bases; unmatched junction nucleotides: 6. The CDR3 is 15 amino acids. The CDR3 here is CASSYGAGGVETQYF. The CDR3 DNA is TGTGCCAGCAGTTACGGAGCGGGAGGTGTGGAGACCCAGTACTTC.

The chain uses TRBV5-8 and TRBJ1-1, with D possibly matching TRBD1 (5 bases). This CDR3 has 14 residues. Per the germline V gene, CDR1 is SGHTS and CDR2 is YDEGEE. The ends were cut back, 3 bases at V and 8 bases at J, with 17 bases in the middle. In DNA, the CDR3 is TGTGCCAGCAGCTACAGGCTATATGTCAGAGAAGCTTTCTTT. It codes for CASSYRLYVREAFF. The full variable domain, in which reference TRBV5-8 and TRBJ1-1 provide the parts outside the CDR3, is EAGVTQSPTHLIKTRGQQATLRCSPISGHTSVYWYQQALGLGLQFLLWYDEGEERNRGNFPPRFSGRQFPNYSSELNVNALELEDSALYLCASSYRLYVREAFFGQGTRLTVV.

This sequence joins TRBV5-1 and TRBJ2-1; 11 positions agree with TRBD2. The ends lost 5 bases at V and 6 bases at J; junction bases unmatched: 4. From germline, CDR1 is SGHRS and CDR2 YFSETQ. There are 14 residues in the CDR3. The CDR3 sequence: CASSVAGGSNEQFF. Written as DNA, the CDR3 is TGCGCCAGCAGTGTAGCGGGAGGGAGCAATGAGCAGTTCTTC.

This clone appeared a single time. The chain joins TRBV11-1 to TRBJ2-7; no reliable D call. V dropped 2 bases and J dropped 3 bases, with 8 bases sitting between them. Looked up from germline, CDR1 is SGHAT and CDR2 is FQDESV (reference sequence). The CDR3 has 13 residues. CDR3 DNA sequence: TGTGCCAGCAGCTTATCGCTAGTCTACGAGCAGTACTTC. Its protein is CASSLSLVYEQYF.

V usage is TRBV10-1 and J usage is TRBJ2-7; 10 nucleotides agree with TRBD1. The CDR3 loop spans 15 amino acids. Trimming at V came to 2 bases and at J to 1 base, leaving 2 bases not matched to a gene. CDR1 and CDR2 (germline): WNHNN, SYGVQD (reference sequence). The CDR3 loop is CASSEGQGDSYEQYF. The DNA for the CDR3 is TGCGCCAGCAGTGAGGGACAGGGGGATTCCTACGAGCAGTACTTC.

The V call is TRBV9, the J call TRBJ2-1; 8 nucleotides line up with TRBD2. After removal of 7 bases from V and 0 bases from J, the junction contained 18 bases not matched to a gene. CDR1 and CDR2 from the germline V gene are SGDLS and YYNGEE. The CDR3 has 19 amino acids. CDR3 sequence reads: CASAYRTGGLTPSYNEQFF. The CDR3 DNA follows: TGTGCCAGCGCATACAGGACGGGGGGGCTAACTCCCTCCTACAATGAGCAGTTCTTC.

V gene TRBV11-3 combines with J gene TRBJ1-2, with D perhaps TRBD1 (6 bases). V was cut by 5 bases and J by 7 bases, with 11 bases left in between. This CDR3 has 12 residues. CDR1 and CDR2 (germline): SGHNT, YENEEA. The CDR3 DNA sequence: TGTGCCAGCAGCACAGGGAAGTCTGGCTACACCTTC. It is translated as CASSTGKSGYTF.

V gene TRBV14 combines with J gene TRBJ1-5; possibly TRBD1 for D (6 bases). The V end lost 3 bases, the J end lost 0 bases, and 24 bases lay between the germline ends. CDR1 and CDR2 from the germline V gene are SGHDN and FVKESK. The CDR3 is 20 residues long. The CDR3 loop is CASSQPERTARIDSNQPQHF. The CDR3 nucleotides are TGTGCCAGCAGCCAGCCCGAAAGGACAGCCAGGATCGATAGCAATCAGCCCCAGCATTTT.

The chain couples TRBV5-6 to TRBJ1-6; 11 positions agree with TRBD1. The V and J ends lost 2 bases and 9 bases, in that order; junction bases with no gene match: 7. CDR3 size: 16 residues. Germline CDR1 and CDR2: SGHDT and YYEEEE. CDR3 in DNA: TGTGCCAGCAGCTTCGACGGACAGGGGGCTTTTTCACCCCTCCACTTT. Its protein product is CASSFDGQGAFSPLHF.

This sequence joins TRBV6-5 and TRBJ1-1, with D perhaps TRBD1 (6 bases). Germline V gene lookup returns CDR1 MNHEY and CDR2 SVGAGI. The ends were cut back, 2 bases at V and 7 bases at J, with 8 bases in the middle. This CDR3 region has 12 residues. The DNA for the CDR3 is TGTGCCAGCAGTTACGCAGGGGATGAAGCTTTCTTT. Translating gives CASSYAGDEAFF.

The chain links TRBV5-4 to TRBJ1-1; no reliable D call. This CDR3 is 13 amino acids long. CDR1 and CDR2 (germline): SGHNT, YYREEE (reference sequence). V lost 4 bases and J lost 1, with 8 bases in between. CDR3 nucleotides: TGTGCCAGCAGCCCGGGTCCGAACACTGAAGCTTTCTTT. This gives the protein CASSPGPNTEAFF. Looking up the rest from reference TRBV5-4 and TRBJ1-1 gives the full variable domain: ETGVTQSPTHLIKTRGQQVTLRCSSQSGHNTVSWYQQALGQGPQFIFQYYREEENGRGNFPPRFSGLQFPNYSSELNVNALELDDSALYLCASSPGPNTEAFFGQGTRLTVV.

This chain uses TRBV28 with TRBJ2-1; 11 bases agree with TRBD2. Per germline, CDR1 MDHEN and CDR2 SYDVKM. The length of the CDR3 is 15 residues. V lost 6 bases and J lost 2; bases outside the gene matches: 3. CDR3: CASRKLAGAYNEQFF. As DNA, the CDR3 is TGTGCCAGCAGGAAACTAGCGGGAGCCTACAATGAGCAGTTCTTC.

The chain employs TRBV6-1 and TRBJ1-5; TRBD1 might be the D (6 bases). Deletions cut 1 base from V and 4 bases from J, with 23 bases between. Germline-derived CDR1 and CDR2 are MNHNS and SASEGT. This CDR3 has 19 residues. CDR3 loop: CASSEERTEYWMGNQPQHF. The CDR3, as DNA: TGTGCCAGCAGTGAAGAACGGACAGAATATTGGATGGGTAATCAGCCCCAGCATTTT.

The chain couples TRBV13 to TRBJ2-1; TRBD1 matches at 7 bases. This CDR3 region has 22 residues. V lost 5 bases and J lost 3; bases outside the gene matches: 28. In germline, CDR1 is PRHDT, CDR2 FYEKMQ (reference sequence). The CDR3 sequence: CASSPIDPSHRQGTFGYNEQFF. The DNA of the CDR3 is TGTGCCAGCAGCCCTATCGACCCATCCCATCGACAGGGCACATTTGGCTACAATGAGCAGTTCTTC.